This T cell receptor beta chain was found in a study of control samples from healthy donors and cancer patients. The germline V gene encodes CDR1 PRHDT and CDR2 FYEKMQ (reference sequence). The V gene end was trimmed by 3 bases and the J gene end by 8 bases; junction bases not matched to a gene: 10. The CDR3 is 15 residues long. This clone was picked up one time. Clones were sequenced by immunoSEQ multiplex PCR, and TCRdb holds only the in-frame ones, with some missing. The table shows over 110,000 clones, with about nine tenths occurring only once. The clonotype comes from a woman in her 30s in good health. V and J are TRBV13 and TRBJ1-1, with 9 bases that match TRBD1. Sequencing input: blood. The CDR3 DNA reads as TGTGCCAGCAGCTTTTCGCCAACAGGGGGCCCCGAAGCTTTCTTT. This sequence encodes CASSFSPTGGPEAFF.